This T cell receptor (beta chain) was identified during a study of blood T cell repertoires in COVID-19 (dated by TCRdb to the early 2020s). The study in broad terms: Collaborator samples came from the United States, Italy and Spain and covered acute and convalescent phases of COVID-19. The material from the prospective study consisted of cDNA or gDNA derived from T cells, B-cell-depleted T cells, or PBMCs. Deeply sampled blood TCRbeta repertoires from subjects exposed to, actively infected with, or recovered from COVID-19 were included in the dataset. A freely available public database, intended as a resource for researchers studying the immune response to SARS-CoV-2, is where the repertoires were released. Samples came from the ongoing ImmuneRACE study (first 160 participants) plus 1,254 subjects from 6 global collaborators. The sample metadata nearly always contained a de-identified subject ID, COVID-19 status, age in years and sex. Where available, HLA class I and class II types were obtained from metadata supplied by the sample provider rather than from assay-based typing. Study-wide conclusions, independent of this receptor: Clinical and demographic metadata were provided uncurated, with the amount varying by source and participant.

TCRbeta CDR3 regions were amplified from genomic DNA by means of the immunoSEQ Assay, a bias-controlled multiplex PCR. The published analysis was carried out like this. The number of nucleated cells in each sample was estimated from the amplification of reference gene primers within the assay. To quantify the absolute abundance of each unique TCRbeta CDR3 rearrangement, sequence reads were collapsed and filtered. For each sample, productive Simpson clonality was calculated as the square root of Simpson's diversity index over productive rearrangements. TCRdb stores this immuneACCESS table with in-frame sequences only. Part of the clones is absent; in the studies checked, under half of the shortfall reflects unresolved V genes, and no reason is known for the rest. For V, J and clone size, that table is used; D and trimming come from the DNA. The sample has about 270,000 clones on record, just under 85% of them singletons. About 4% of the sample belongs to the ten largest clones.

There are a few counts of this clone. The antigen it recognizes is unknown. The record has no base qualities; no much larger clone is one base away. Collaborating institutions collected whole blood in K2EDTA tubes following their own protocols. For TCRbeta analysis, collaborators shipped samples in one of three forms: frozen whole blood, isolated PBMCs, or DNA extracted from either of those sample types. V lost 4 bases and J lost 7 bases; the stretch between them is 7 bases long. The CDR3 spans 12 residues, from the cysteine through the phenylalanine. The DNA shown is the 36-base CDR3, in frame from base 1. Sequences LNHDA (CDR1) and SQIVND (CDR2) are obtained from the germline V gene (reference sequence).

This chain is built from TRBV19 and TRBJ2-2, with no reliable assignment of the D segment. The sequence derives from a woman aged 50 to 65 with active or convalescent COVID-19. The sample was peripheral blood. The DNA reads as follows: TGTGCCAGTAGTACGTCAGGCGGGGAGCTGTTTTTT. It translates as CASSTSGGELFF.